Presented here are 2 T cell receptor beta chains from one specimen sequenced in a study of T cell responses to AZD1222 COVID-19 vaccine. The assay was immunoSEQ multiplex PCR, and TCRdb's table has in-frame clones only and misses some. The sample includes 140,000 to 150,000 clones, roughly 90% of them seen just once. The source was peripheral blood, collected 28 days after the second AZD1222 dose. The source of these receptors is an adult who received the AZD1222 COVID-19 vaccine.

This clone appeared a single time. The CDR3 sequence is CASGPAGLEEKLFF. Written as DNA, the CDR3 is TGTGCCAGCGGACCCGCGGGGTTGGAGGAAAAACTGTTTTTT. The chain joins TRBV28 to TRBJ1-4; D remains ambiguous. Trimming took off 8 bases at V and 8 bases at J, with 18 bases between the two ends. There are 14 residues in the CDR3. Germline CDR1 and CDR2: MDHEN and SYDVKM.

The chain recombines TRBV19 with TRBJ1-5; D might be TRBD1 (5 bases). Trimming shortened V by 5 bases and J by 1 base, and 12 bases separated the two germline ends. Germline V gives CDR1 LNHDA, CDR2 SQIVND (reference sequence). The CDR3 consists of 15 residues. As DNA, the CDR3 is TGTGCCAGTAGTCCCCCGGGGCGGAGCAATCAGCCCCAGCATTTT. Its protein is CASSPPGRSNQPQHF.